Given below is one TCR beta chain in context. These data are taken from a study of blood T cell repertoires in COVID-19. Study-level information: The origin of the acute and convalescent COVID-19 samples was the United States, Italy and Spain. Sample material is recorded as cDNA or gDNA derived from T cells, B-cell-depleted T cells, or PBMCs.

Per the study methods: Reference gene primer amplification gave nucleated cell count estimates. Libraries were prepared by immunoSEQ multiplex PCR; TCRdb keeps only in-frame clonotypes and omits some of them. That table furnishes V, J and clone size, whereas the DNA furnished D and trimming. The sample consists of hundreds of thousands of clones, 75% to 90% of them appearing once. The J segment lost 0 bases and the V segment lost 2 bases, leaving 3 bases of the junction unmatched. Per germline, CDR1 MDHEN and CDR2 SYDVKM. The CDR3 loop spans 17 amino acids. Sequenced material: peripheral blood. The clonotype comes from a woman in her 30s with active or convalescent COVID-19. This chain uses TRBV28 with TRBJ2-1, with TRBD2 identical over 11 bases. CDR3 bases: TGTGCCAGCAGTTTAGAAGGACTAGCGGGCTCCTACAATGAGCAGTTCTTC. Protein sequence: CASSLEGLAGSYNEQFF.